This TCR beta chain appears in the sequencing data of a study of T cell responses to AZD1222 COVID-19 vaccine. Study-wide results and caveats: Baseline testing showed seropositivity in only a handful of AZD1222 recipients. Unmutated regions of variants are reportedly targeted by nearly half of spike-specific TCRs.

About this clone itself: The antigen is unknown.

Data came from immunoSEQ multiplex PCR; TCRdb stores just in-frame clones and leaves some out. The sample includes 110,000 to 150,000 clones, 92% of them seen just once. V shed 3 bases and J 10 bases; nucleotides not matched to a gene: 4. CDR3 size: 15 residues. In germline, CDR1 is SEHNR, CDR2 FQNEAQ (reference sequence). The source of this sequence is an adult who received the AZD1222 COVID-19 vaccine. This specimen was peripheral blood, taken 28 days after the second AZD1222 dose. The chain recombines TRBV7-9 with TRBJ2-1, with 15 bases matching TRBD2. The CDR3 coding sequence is TGTGCCAGCAGCTTCTGGACTAGCGGGAGGGCCGAGCAGTTCTTC. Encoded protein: CASSFWTSGRAEQFF.